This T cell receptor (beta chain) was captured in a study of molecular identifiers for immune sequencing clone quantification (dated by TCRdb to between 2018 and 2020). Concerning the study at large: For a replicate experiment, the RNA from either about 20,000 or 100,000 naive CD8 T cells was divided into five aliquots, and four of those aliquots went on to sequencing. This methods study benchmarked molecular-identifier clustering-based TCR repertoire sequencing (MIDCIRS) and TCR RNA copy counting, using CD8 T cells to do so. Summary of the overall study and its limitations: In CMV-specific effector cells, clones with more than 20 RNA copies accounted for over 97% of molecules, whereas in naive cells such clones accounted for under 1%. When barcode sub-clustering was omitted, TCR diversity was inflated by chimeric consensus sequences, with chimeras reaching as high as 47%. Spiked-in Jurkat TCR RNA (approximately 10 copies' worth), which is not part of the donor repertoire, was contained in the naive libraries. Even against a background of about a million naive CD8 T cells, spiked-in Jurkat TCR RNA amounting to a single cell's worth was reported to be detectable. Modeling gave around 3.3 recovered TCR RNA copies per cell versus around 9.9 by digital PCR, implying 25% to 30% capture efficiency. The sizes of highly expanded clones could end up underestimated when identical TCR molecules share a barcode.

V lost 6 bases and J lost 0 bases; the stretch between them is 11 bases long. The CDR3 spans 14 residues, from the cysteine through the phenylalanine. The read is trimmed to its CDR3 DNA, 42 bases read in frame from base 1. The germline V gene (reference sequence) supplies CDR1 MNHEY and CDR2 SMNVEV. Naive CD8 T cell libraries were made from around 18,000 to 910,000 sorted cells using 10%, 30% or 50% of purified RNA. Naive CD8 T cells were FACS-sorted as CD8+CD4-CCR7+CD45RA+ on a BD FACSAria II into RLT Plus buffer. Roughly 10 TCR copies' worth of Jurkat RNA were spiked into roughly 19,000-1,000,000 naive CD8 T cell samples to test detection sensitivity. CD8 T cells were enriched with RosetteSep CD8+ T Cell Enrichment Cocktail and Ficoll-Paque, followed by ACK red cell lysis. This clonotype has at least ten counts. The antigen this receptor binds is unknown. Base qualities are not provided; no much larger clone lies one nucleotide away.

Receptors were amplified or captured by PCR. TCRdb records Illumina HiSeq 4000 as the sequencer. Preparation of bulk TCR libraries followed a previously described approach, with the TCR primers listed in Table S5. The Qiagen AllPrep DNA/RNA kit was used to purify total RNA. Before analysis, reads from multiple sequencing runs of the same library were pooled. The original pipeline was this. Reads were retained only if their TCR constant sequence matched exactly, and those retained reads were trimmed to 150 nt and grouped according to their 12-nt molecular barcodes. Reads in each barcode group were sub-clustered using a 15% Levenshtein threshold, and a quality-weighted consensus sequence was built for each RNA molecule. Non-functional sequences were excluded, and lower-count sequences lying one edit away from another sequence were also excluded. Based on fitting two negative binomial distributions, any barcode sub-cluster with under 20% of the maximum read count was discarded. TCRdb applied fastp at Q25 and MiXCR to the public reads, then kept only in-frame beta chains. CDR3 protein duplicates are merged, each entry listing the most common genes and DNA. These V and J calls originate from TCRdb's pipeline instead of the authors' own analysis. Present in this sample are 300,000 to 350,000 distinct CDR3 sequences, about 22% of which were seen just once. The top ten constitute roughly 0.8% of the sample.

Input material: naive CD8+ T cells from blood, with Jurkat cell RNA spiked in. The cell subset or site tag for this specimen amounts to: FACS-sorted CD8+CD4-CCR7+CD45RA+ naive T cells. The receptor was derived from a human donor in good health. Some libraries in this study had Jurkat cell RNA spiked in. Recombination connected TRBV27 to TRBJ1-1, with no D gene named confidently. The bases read TGTGCCAGCAGCGCGGCTACAGTGAACACTGAAGCTTTCTTT. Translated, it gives CASSAATVNTEAFF.